Shown below are 9 T cell receptor beta chains from a single sample sequenced in a study of T cells in Graves' hyperthyroidism and ophthalmopathy. RNA transcripts served as the template for amplifying TCR beta CDR3 regions. With the HTBI primer set, the TCR CDR3 went through a first round of RT-PCR. TCRdb recomputed calls from the multiplex PCR reads with MiXCR, one row per CDR3 protein. The sample carries 500,000 to 600,000 distinct CDR3 sequences, 46% recorded once. Sequenced input: peripheral blood or thyroid tissue (not recorded which). These TCRs come from an adult woman with Graves' disease, either hyperthyroidism or ophthalmopathy (not recorded which).

This chain uses TRBV20-1 with TRBJ1-1, with 10 bases fitting TRBD1. Unmatched junction bases numbered 24, after V lost 0 bases and J lost 5 bases. The CDR3 is made up of 21 amino acids. CDR1 and CDR2 from the germline V gene are DFQATT and SNEGSKA (reference sequence). The CDR3 reads CSARDNSMFGTGDKTGTEAFF. In DNA form, the CDR3 reads TGCAGTGCTAGAGATAATTCTATGTTCGGGACAGGGGATAAGACTGGGACTGAAGCTTTCTTT.

The chain has TRBV6-6 and TRBJ2-7; the D gene is possibly TRBD2 (5 bases). This CDR3 is 14 amino acids long. Germline V gene data show CDR1 as MNHNY and CDR2 as SVGAGI (reference sequence). Trimming left V 0 bases short and J 1 base short, with 7 bases between. The CDR3 DNA reads as TGTGCCAGCAGTTACTCGGACTCTTCCTACGAGCAGTACTTC. It translates to CASSYSDSSYEQYF.

This clonotype was seen repeatedly, ten times or more. This chain joins TRBV20-1 and TRBJ1-5; D not resolved. The ends were cut back, 0 bases at V and 4 bases at J, with 7 bases in the middle. Looked up from germline, CDR1 is DFQATT and CDR2 is SNEGSKA (reference sequence). The CDR3 length is 13 residues. The CDR3 here is CSARDGRNQPQHF. In DNA, the CDR3 is TGCAGTGCTAGAGACGGACGGAATCAGCCCCAGCATTTT.

The rearrangement links TRBV2 to TRBJ2-7; 9 nucleotides align to TRBD1. Trimming cost V 6 bases and J 1 base; bases outside gene matches: 10. The germline gives CDR1 SNHLY, CDR2 FYNNEI. CDR3 length: 16 amino acids. The CDR3 bases are TGTGCCAGCAGCCAAGAACCCGGGACAGGGTCCTACGAGCAGTACTTC. Protein sequence: CASSQEPGTGSYEQYF.

This clonotype occurred many times. This rearrangement joins TRBV10-2 to TRBJ1-6, with D possibly TRBD1 on 5 matching bases. This CDR3 is 15 amino acids long. V was shortened by 5 bases and J by 9 bases, with 17 bases between the two germline ends. Germline CDR1 reads WSHSY; CDR2 reads SAAADI. CDR3 nucleotide sequence: TGCGCCAGCAGTTCAGGAAGGGGTATAGGTTCACCCCTCCACTTT. Its translation: CASSSGRGIGSPLHF.

This clonotype was seen ten or more times. The CDR3 reads CASSPLGRDNQPQHF. In DNA form, the CDR3 reads TGTGCCAGCAGTCCCCTCGGGAGGGACAATCAGCCCCAGCATTTT. V and J are TRBV6-5 and TRBJ1-5; no definite D call. CDR1 and CDR2 (germline): MNHEY, SVGAGI. This CDR3 spans 15 amino acids. Trimming removed 5 bases from V and 3 bases from J, with 14 bases in between.

This clonotype was seen more than once but under ten times. One junction end disagrees with the germline gene, perhaps due to a read error. V usage is TRBV20-1 and J usage is TRBJ1-5; D is uncertain. CDR1 and CDR2 (germline): DFQATT, SNEGSKA (reference sequence). This CDR3 contains 12 residues. In DNA form, the CDR3 reads TGCAGCGCTAGTCGCGATGATCAGCCCCAGCGTTTT. Encoded protein: CSASRDDQPQRF.

The rearrangement uses TRBV4-1 and TRBJ1-1; no firm D call. The CDR3 length is 12 residues. V lost 0 bases, J lost 8 bases, and 7 bases lay in between. Germline CDR1 and CDR2: MGHRA and YSYEKL. CDR3 sequence reads: CASSQDRQEAFF. Here the CDR3 DNA reads TGCGCCAGCAGCCAAGACCGACAAGAAGCTTTCTTT.

As for this clonotype: An end of the junction differs from the germline gene, which may be a read error. This chain joins TRBV10-3 and TRBJ2-7; D could derive from TRBD1 or TRBD2 (5 bases each). In germline, CDR1 is ENHRY, CDR2 SYGVKD. The CDR3 runs 12 residues. The CDR3 region is CASSSGRREQYF. In DNA form, the CDR3 reads TGTGCCAGCAGTTCGGGGCGTCGCGAGCAGTACTTC.